The entry below describes one T cell receptor beta chain. The data were taken from a study of blood T cell repertoires in COVID-19. About the research overall: Donors in the United States, Italy and Spain gave samples during acute or convalescent COVID-19. The analysed material was cDNA or gDNA that came from T cells, B-cell-depleted T cells, or PBMCs.

Authors' processing steps: Reference gene primer amplification in the assay estimated nucleated cell counts. Clones were read by immunoSEQ multiplex PCR, and TCRdb kept only the in-frame ones, dropping some. The V and J calls and clone size come from that table; D and trimming were worked out from the DNA. This table holds under 75,000 clones, 72% found once. Patients from Seattle were sampled longitudinally, starting during active infection. Germline trimming cut 3 bases from V and 1 base from J; bases unmatched to any gene: 1. The CDR3 extends over 16 amino acids. Germline lookup yields CDR1 SGHTA and CDR2 FQGNSA.

The V and J genes are TRBV7-2 and TRBJ2-4, with TRBD2 matching 12 bases. This TCR was recovered from a woman between 70 and 85 years old with COVID-19, enrolled during active disease. Source material: peripheral blood. In nucleotides, the CDR3 is TGTGCCAGCAGCTTTACTAGCGGGGGGGCCAAAAACATTCAGTACTTC. Its protein is CASSFTSGGAKNIQYF.